This is a list of T cell receptor beta chains from one sample in a study of blood T cell repertoires in COVID-19. The protocol was immunoSEQ multiplex PCR, while the TCRdb copy is restricted to in-frame clones and leaves out a portion. The sample shows about 250,000 clones, around 83% of them seen only once. The sample comprised PBMCs or T cells enriched from blood (not recorded which). The receptor source for this set is a man in his forties who had been exposed to COVID-19. CDR3s include the opening cysteine and the closing phenylalanine or tryptophan. The D gene is left open where the match is weak. Size values are once, few and many counts, or a class for expanded clones, and some rows have none.

>TRBJ2-3|TRBD1|.|TRBV27
CASRPRDSVTDTQYF
TGTGCCAGCAGGCCCCGGGACAGCGTAACAGATACGCAGTATTTT
>TRBJ2-3|TRBD2|.|TRBV7-3
CASSVAGGNTDTQYF
TGTGCCAGCAGCGTAGCGGGAGGGAACACAGATACGCAGTATTTT
>TRBJ1-5|.|.|TRBV9
CASSVELNQPQHF
TGTGCCAGCAGCGTTGAGTTAAATCAGCCCCAGCATTTT
>TRBJ2-3|TRBD2|.|TRBV19
CASSTSGRADTQYF
TGTGCCAGTTCGACTAGCGGGAGGGCAGATACGCAGTATTTT
>TRBJ2-3|TRBD2|.|TRBV12-5
CASGLSAGGSTDTQYF
TGTGCTAGTGGTTTATCTGCGGGGGGGAGCACAGATACGCAGTATTTT
>TRBJ1-1|.|.|TRBV11-3
CASSVSEDTEAFF
TGTGCCAGCAGCGTCAGCGAAGACACTGAAGCTTTCTTT
>TRBJ1-2|TRBD1|.|TRBV10-3
CAISEPWTGMFSFHGYTF
TGTGCCATCAGTGAGCCCTGGACAGGGATGTTCTCATTTCATGGCTACACCTTC
>TRBJ1-1|.|few|TRBV29-1
CSVEDGGYLDTEAFF
TGCAGCGTTGAAGATGGAGGATATTTGGACACTGAAGCTTTCTTT
>TRBJ1-1|.|.|TRBV5-5
CASTITDKNTEAFF
TGTGCCAGCACCATCACGGACAAGAACACTGAAGCTTTCTTT
>TRBJ2-1|TRBD2|.|TRBV3-1/TRBV3-2
CASRLAGGPDNEQFF
TGTGCCAGCCGATTAGCGGGAGGGCCTGACAATGAGCAGTTCTTC
>TRBJ1-4|.|few|TRBV9
CASSVGGLANEKLFF
TGTGCCAGCAGCGTCGGGGGATTAGCTAATGAAAAACTGTTTTTT
>TRBJ2-1|.|.|TRBV23-1
CASSPDFLGNEQFF
TGCGCCAGCAGTCCGGACTTTCTGGGCAATGAGCAGTTCTTC
>TRBJ2-7|TRBD2|.|TRBV11-3
CASSLERGGGRYEQYF
TGTGCCAGCAGCTTAGAACGGGGGGGTGGACGCTACGAGCAGTACTTC
>TRBJ1-1|.|.|TRBV7-3
CASSRTGTLEAFF
TGTGCCAGCAGCCGAACCGGGACACTTGAAGCTTTCTTT
>TRBJ2-7|.|.|TRBV6-5
CAIEEEQSYEQYF
TGTGCCATCGAGGAGGAACAGTCCTACGAGCAGTACTTC
>TRBJ1-1|.|.|TRBV7-8
CASSSGQNTEAFF
TGTGCCAGCAGCTCTGGACAGAACACTGAAGCTTTCTTT
>TRBJ1-1|TRBD1|.|TRBV19
CASSPQTGIPNTEAFF
TGTGCCAGTAGTCCGCAGACAGGGATCCCAAACACTGAAGCTTTCTTT
>TRBJ2-1|TRBD2|.|TRBV5-1
CASSLVGTSGLNEQFF
TGCGCCAGCAGCTTGGTTGGGACTAGCGGCCTCAATGAGCAGTTCTTC
>TRBJ2-7|TRBD1|.|TRBV28
CASSQGPGGLEVYEQYF
TGTGCCAGCAGTCAGGGGCCAGGGGGCTTAGAAGTCTACGAGCAGTACTTC
>TRBJ2-1|TRBD2|.|TRBV7-9
CASSSHRYGTSGYNEQFF
TGTGCCAGCAGCTCCCACAGGTACGGGACTAGCGGATACAATGAGCAGTTCTTC
>TRBJ1-5|.|.|TRBV2
CASRRGAAGNQPQHF
TGTGCCAGCAGGCGCGGGGCCGCGGGCAATCAGCCCCAGCATTTT
>TRBJ2-7|.|.|TRBV27
CASNARGNHYEQYF
TGTGCCAGCAACGCCCGGGGGAACCACTACGAGCAGTACTTC
>TRBJ2-7|TRBD2|.|TRBV5-1
CASSLRVATSGRYYEQYF
TGCGCCAGCAGCTTGCGAGTGGCGACTAGCGGGAGGTACTACGAGCAGTACTTC
>TRBJ2-2|.|few|TRBV7-9
CASCSSNTGELFF
TGTGCCAGCTGCAGTTCGAACACCGGGGAGCTGTTTTTT
>TRBJ1-5|.|.|TRBV5-6
CASSSGDQPQHF
TGTGCCAGCAGCTCAGGGGATCAGCCCCAGCATTTT
>TRBJ2-1|.|once|TRBV4-1
CASSQDRNNEQFF
TGCGCCAGCAGCCAAGACAGAAACAATGAGCAGTTCTTC
>TRBJ2-1|.|.|TRBV6-6
CASSYGPSDYNEQFF
TGTGCCAGCAGTTACGGCCCTAGCGACTACAATGAGCAGTTCTTC
>TRBJ2-7|TRBD2|once|TRBV11-3
CASTEMAGGYEQYF
TGTGCCAGCACCGAGATGGCGGGGGGGTACGAGCAGTACTTC
>TRBJ2-2|TRBD2|.|TRBV7-9
CASSLLPGLAARNTGELFF
TGTGCCAGCAGCTTACTTCCGGGACTAGCGGCCAGGAACACCGGGGAGCTGTTTTTT
>TRBJ2-3|.|.|TRBV21-1
CASSKKQGSESDTQYF
TGTGCCAGCAGCAAAAAACAGGGAAGTGAATCAGATACGCAGTATTTT
>TRBJ2-7|TRBD1|.|TRBV9
CASSGRDRATYEQYF
TGTGCCAGCAGCGGCCGGGACAGGGCGACCTACGAGCAGTACTTC
>TRBJ2-1|TRBD2|few|TRBV19
CASASGRAGEQFF
TGTGCCAGTGCTAGCGGGAGGGCCGGTGAGCAGTTCTTC
>TRBJ2-1|.|.|TRBV11-2
CASSLGPGGYNEQFF
TGTGCCAGCAGCTTAGGACCTGGGGGGTACAATGAGCAGTTCTTC
>TRBJ1-5|.|.|TRBV21-1
CASLAAGKGQPQHF
TGTGCCAGCCTGGCGGCAGGGAAGGGTCAGCCCCAGCATTTT
>TRBJ1-4|TRBD1|.|TRBV14
CASSRMTGVNEKLFF
TGTGCCAGCAGCCGGATGACAGGGGTTAATGAAAAACTGTTTTTT
>TRBJ1-3|.|.|TRBV5-4
CASSLQGASGNTIYF
TGTGCCAGCAGCTTGCAAGGGGCTTCTGGAAACACCATATATTTT
>TRBJ1-1|.|once|TRBV19
CASSTRGLRENTEAFF
TGTGCCAGTAGTACCAGGGGCCTCAGGGAAAACACTGAAGCTTTCTTT
>TRBJ1-2|.|.|TRBV27
CASSLNGGSYGYTF
TGTGCCAGCAGTTTAAATGGAGGGAGCTATGGCTACACCTTC
>TRBJ2-7|TRBD1|once|TRBV10-3
CATNRDSTYEQYF
TGTGCCACCAACCGGGACAGCACCTACGAGCAGTACTTC
>TRBJ2-1|.|.|TRBV7-2
CASSASGGSYNEQFF
TGTGCCAGCAGCGCCAGCGGTGGCTCCTACAATGAGCAGTTCTTC
>TRBJ2-7|TRBD1|.|TRBV18
CASSTSPGQHYEQYF
TGTGCCAGCTCAACGTCTCCGGGACAGCACTACGAGCAGTACTTC
>TRBJ2-3|.|.|TRBV29-1
CSVGVGATDTDTQYF
TGCAGCGTAGGGGTGGGGGCGACAGACACAGATACGCAGTATTTT
>TRBJ2-1|.|.|TRBV5-1
CASSPQGNNEQFF
TGCGCCAGCAGCCCACAGGGAAACAATGAGCAGTTCTTC
>TRBJ1-2|.|.|TRBV19
CASKFDRNYGYTF
TGTGCCAGTAAATTCGACAGGAACTATGGCTACACCTTC
>TRBJ2-7|.|once|TRBV6-5
CASSLSWESYEQYF
TGTGCCAGCAGTCTTAGCTGGGAGTCCTACGAGCAGTACTTC
>TRBJ2-7|.|once|TRBV1
CTSRGFPLTYEQYF
TGCACCAGCCGAGGGTTTCCGCTAACCTACGAGCAGTACTTC
>TRBJ1-6|.|.|TRBV10-1
CASSETVNSPLHF
TGCGCCAGCAGTGAGACTGTTAATTCACCCCTCCACTTT